This note documents a single T cell receptor (beta chain) sequence. Its antigen is unknown. Base qualities were left out, and no much larger clone turns up one base away. Patients with a history of autoimmune disease or receiving systemic immunosuppression were excluded from the trial. Peripheral blood for TCR sequencing was collected from all dose cohorts at baseline, on cycle 4 day 1, and on cycle 7 day 1. The samples were taken from a phase I, first-in-human, multicenter, open-label dose-escalation trial of ivuxolimab. Adults with locally advanced or metastatic melanoma, renal cell, hepatocellular, or head and neck squamous cell carcinoma were enrolled in the trial. Before TCR sequencing, CD4+ T cells and CD8+ T cells from peripheral blood were sorted into separate populations. The CDR3 goes from the cysteine to the phenylalanine over 14 residues. Kept here is only the CDR3 DNA, which spans 42 bases and is read in frame from base 1. For this chain, trimming is 4 bases at the V end and 3 bases at the J end, and the number of junction bases without a gene match is 5.

To sequence the TCRbeta CDR3 region, genomic DNA was isolated from the sorted cells. The immunoSEQ Assay was used for sequencing of TCRbeta CDR3 regions. TCRdb took this table from immuneACCESS and kept in-frame rearrangements with V and J called. Such tables lack part of the clones; where checked against another copy, unresolved V genes explain under half of the gap, and the rest is unexplained. In all, the sample holds 50,000 to 55,000 clones, and more than 80% of those were seen once. Of the sample, roughly a tenth is held by the ten largest clones. These data belong to a study of OX40 agonist ivuxolimab in advanced cancers. In terms of the full investigation: Ivuxolimab was an agonistic, fully human IgG2 monoclonal antibody directed against OX40 (CD134), a costimulatory receptor. Intravenous ivuxolimab was administered to patients every 2 weeks at six dose levels: 0.01, 0.1, 0.3, 1.5, 3 and 10 mg/kg. Of the approximately 50 patients in dose escalation, about 20 had hepatocellular carcinoma, about 15 had melanoma, 9 had renal cell carcinoma and 9 had head and neck cancer. The dose-escalation cohort was almost 85% male with a mean age of approximately 60 years, ranging from roughly 23 to 90. Prior anti-PD-1, anti-PD-L1 or anti-CTLA-4 therapy was permitted, and approximately 41% of dose-escalation patients had received checkpoint inhibitors. Partial responses occurred in three dose-escalation patients, of whom one had hepatocellular carcinoma and two had cutaneous melanoma. The point of sequencing TCRbeta in the periphery was to test whether ivuxolimab changed TCR sequence diversity and drove clonal T-cell expansion. The paper reports the monotherapy dose-escalation portion (N of about 52 patients) of the phase I ivuxolimab trial. Broad study findings and their caveats: At doses of 0.1 to 3.0 mg/kg, clonal expansion of both CD4+ and CD8+ blood T cells was observed from baseline to week 6. Partial responders in the 0.1-3.0 mg/kg groups had among the lowest normalized peripheral clonal expansion, especially among CD8+ T cells. After ivuxolimab, expanded clones were on average more numerous among CD8+ T cells than among CD4+ T cells. Antigen specificity was not determined for the clonally expanded peripheral T cells. Low levels of normalized T-cell clonal expansion were also seen in some patients who did not respond.

This chain joins TRBV5-3 to TRBJ2-7; TRBD2 matches 9 bases in the middle. TRBV5-3 is classed as an ORF, of uncertain function. The receptor was isolated from an adult with an advanced solid tumor such as melanoma, head and neck, liver or kidney cancer. The starting material was CD4+ or CD8+ T cells sorted from blood, obtained in a trial of the OX40 agonist ivuxolimab. The sequenced DNA is TGTGCCAGAAGCCAAAGGACTAGCGTCTACGAGCAGTACTTC. Translated, it reads CARSQRTSVYEQYF.